The sequence of this T cell receptor (beta chain) was determined in a study of vaccination effects on CD4 cells after COVID-19. The study, taken as a whole, reports: Few convalescent patients, and no early post-infection timepoints, were available to the study. Healthy vaccine recipients' vaccine-induced clones were almost all SARS-CoV-2 mono-reactive.

The CDR3 has 15 residues. V lost 3 bases to trimming and J lost 1 base, with 10 bases between them. The germline gives CDR1 LNHDA, CDR2 SQIVND (reference sequence). For this clone: Its antigen is unidentified.

Sequencing used immunoSEQ multiplex PCR; TCRdb keeps in-frame clones, though not all of them. The sample consists of about 72,000 clones, about 81% of them appearing once. Antigen-specific CD4+ T cells were first expanded with viral peptide pools by the ViraFEST assay and only then sequenced. Upon completion of under eleven days in culture, CD4+ T cells were isolated. Participants were given two doses of BNT162b2 or mRNA-1273 vaccine. Previously uninfected by SARS-CoV-2, the vaccine recipients also showed negative nucleocapsid antibodies. The chain links TRBV19 to TRBJ1-5; the D gene is possibly TRBD1 (5 bases). Sequenced here: CD4+ T cells from PBMCs cultured with HCoV-229E spike peptides, sampled after COVID-19 vaccination. The sequence was obtained from a human donor who received a COVID-19 vaccine. In nucleotides, the CDR3 is TGTGCCAGTAGTATGGGACTGATCAGCAATCAGCCCCAGCATTTT. It codes for CASSMGLISNQPQHF.